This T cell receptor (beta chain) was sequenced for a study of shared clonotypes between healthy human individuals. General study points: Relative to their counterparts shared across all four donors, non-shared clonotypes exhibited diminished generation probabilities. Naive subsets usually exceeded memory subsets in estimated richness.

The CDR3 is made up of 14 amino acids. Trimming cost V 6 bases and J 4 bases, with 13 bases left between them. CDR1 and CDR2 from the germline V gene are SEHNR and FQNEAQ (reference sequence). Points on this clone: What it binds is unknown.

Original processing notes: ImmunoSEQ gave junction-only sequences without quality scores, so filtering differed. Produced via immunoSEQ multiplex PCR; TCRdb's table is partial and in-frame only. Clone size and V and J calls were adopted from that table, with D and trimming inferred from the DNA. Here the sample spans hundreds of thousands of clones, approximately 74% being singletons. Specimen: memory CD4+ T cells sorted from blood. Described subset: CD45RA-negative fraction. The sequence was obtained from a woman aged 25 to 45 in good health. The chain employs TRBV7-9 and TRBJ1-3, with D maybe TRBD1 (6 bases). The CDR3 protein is CASRRGGGGNTIYF. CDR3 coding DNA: TGTGCCAGCAGGCGAGGGGGAGGAGGAAACACCATATATTTT.